The clone carrying this T cell receptor (beta chain) was recorded at least ten times. TCRdb re-analysed the reads in MiXCR, keeping a single row per CDR3 protein. This table holds about 490,000 distinct CDR3 sequences, approximately 26% found once. Looked up from germline, CDR1 is SEHNR and CDR2 is FQNEAQ (reference sequence). Trimming at V came to 4 bases and at J to 3 bases, leaving 17 bases not matched to a gene. There are 19 residues in the CDR3. The data were taken from a study of T cell repertoires in cytomegalovirus infection. This chain connects TRBV7-9 to TRBJ2-5; 10 bases are a match to TRBD1. Material: PBMCs. The TCR originated in a human donor in good health (CMV status not recorded). Some clones in this sample may be carry-over from other donors' samples. The CDR3 sequence: CASSSSERETGGRKETQYF. CDR3 in DNA: TGTGCCAGCAGCTCCTCGGAGAGGGAGACAGGGGGCCGGAAAGAGACCCAGTACTTC.